The 22 T cell receptor beta chains below come from one sample, sequenced in a study of human T cells and chemical hapten exposure. Indicated time point: patch test 2, 6 weeks after DPC sensitization. Treatment of the sample: therapeutic diphenylcyclopropenone sensitization with weekly scalp DPC. MiXCR was run by TCRdb on the RACE reads, yielding one entry per CDR3 protein. The sample lists tens of thousands of distinct CDR3 sequences; 8.5% were seen once. The sample consisted of whole blood, taken in connection with sensitization to the hapten diphenylcyclopropenone (DPC). The receptors here all came from a woman in her 50s with alopecia areata. Some clones in this sample may be carry-over from other donors' samples.

The table lists this clonotype with a few counts. The rearrangement uses TRBV11-2 and TRBJ2-5, with a possible D match to TRBD2 (7 bases). The CDR3 has 14 amino acids. Trimming removed 5 bases at V and 5 bases at J, with 15 bases between. Germline-derived CDR1 and CDR2 are SGHAT and FQNNGV. The CDR3 DNA follows: TGTGCCAGCAGCAGGGGGGGCGCGGAGGAGACCCAGTACTTC. It encodes CASSRGGAEETQYF.

At least ten counts were recorded for this clonotype. This rearrangement joins TRBV12-3 or TRBV12-4 to TRBJ1-4, with a possible D match to TRBD1 (6 bases). This CDR3 has 14 amino acids. Trimming took 5 bases from V and 8 from J, leaving 15 bases between them. The CDR3, as DNA: TGTGCCAGCAGTCACCTGGACAGCCGGGAAAAACTGTTTTTT. Translating it yields CASSHLDSREKLFF.

This clonotype occurred a few times. The rearrangement joins TRBV4-2 to TRBJ2-3; 9 positions match TRBD2. Germline V gene sequence: CDR1 LGHNA, CDR2 YNFKEQ. The CDR3 extends over 16 amino acids. V lost 0 bases and J lost 1; bases outside the gene matches: 2. The CDR3: CASSQEGLAGTDTQYF. For the CDR3, the DNA is TGTGCCAGCAGCCAAGAGGGACTAGCCGGCACAGATACGCAGTATTTT.

The V call is TRBV2, the J call TRBJ2-1, with D perhaps matching TRBD2 (5 bases). The CDR3 spans 13 residues. Germline CDR1 and CDR2: SNHLY and FYNNEI. V dropped 8 bases and J dropped 6 bases, with 14 bases sitting between them. Here the CDR3 DNA reads TGTGCCAGCCGGGCTGCCGGGGTCAATGAGCAGTTCTTC. Its translation: CASRAAGVNEQFF.

This clonotype showed up many times. The J gene is TRBJ1-6, the V gene TRBV6-5; the match to TRBD1 covers 7 bases. This CDR3 has 14 residues. From germline, CDR1 is MNHEY and CDR2 SVGAGI. With V trimmed by 7 bases and J by 7 bases, 7 bases remained unmatched. DNA of the CDR3: TGTGCCAGCACCATGACAGGGTGGAATTCACCCCTCCACTTT. Translation: CASTMTGWNSPLHF.

This clonotype was observed many times. The V and J genes are TRBV29-1 and TRBJ1-1; D possibly corresponds to TRBD1 (6 bases). CDR1 is SQVTM, CDR2 ANQGSEA, per germline. V was shortened by 4 bases and J by 4 bases, with 10 bases between the two germline ends. The CDR3 consists of 12 residues. The CDR3 loop is CSVVGGVTEAFF. In DNA, the CDR3 is TGCAGCGTTGTAGGGGGGGTCACTGAAGCTTTCTTT.

This clonotype was seen ten or more times. The CDR3 nucleotides are TGTGCCAGCAGCTTGGAATTGAAGGGCACGGATGGCTACACCTTC. Translation gives CASSLELKGTDGYTF. The rearrangement joins TRBV5-4 to TRBJ1-2; no firm D call. The germline V gene has CDR1 SGHNT and CDR2 YYREEE (reference sequence). With 0 bases removed from V and 6 bases from J, the gap between germline ends came to 15 bases. This CDR3 has 15 amino acids.

This chain connects TRBV27 to TRBJ2-1; 7 nucleotides line up with TRBD2. CDR3 length: 16 residues. Germline V CDR1 and CDR2: MNHEY, SMNVEV (reference sequence). V dropped 5 bases and J dropped 7; count of bases not matched to a gene: 14. The CDR3 sequence is CASSAPGSGARNEQFF. In DNA, the CDR3 is TGTGCCAGCAGTGCTCCTGGCAGCGGGGCGAGGAATGAGCAGTTCTTC.

This clonotype was observed many times. The V call is TRBV5-1, the J call TRBJ2-3; 7 bases agree with TRBD2. Unmatched junction bases numbered 3, after V lost 0 bases and J lost 2 bases. There are 15 residues in the CDR3. Per germline, CDR1 SGHRS and CDR2 YFSETQ. CDR3 coding DNA: TGCGCCAGCAGCTTGGACGGGACTACCACAGATACGCAGTATTTT. Residues: CASSLDGTTTDTQYF.

This clonotype was counted many times. This CDR3 reads CASSFARGNQPQHF. CDR3 nucleotides: TGTGCCAGCAGTTTTGCAAGGGGCAATCAGCCCCAGCATTTT. The V call is TRBV12-3 or TRBV12-4, the J call TRBJ1-5; D is undetermined. This CDR3 region has 14 residues. V was trimmed by 3 bases and J by 2 bases, leaving 8 bases between them.

This clonotype was recorded many times. This rearrangement joins TRBV20-1 to TRBJ2-1; TRBD1 matches at 9 bases. CDR3 length equals 16 residues. Germline CDR1 reads DFQATT; CDR2 reads SNEGSKA (reference sequence). The ends lost 5 bases at V and 2 bases at J; junction bases unmatched: 10. The CDR3 loop is CSAPMGRDRAYNEQFF. CDR3 DNA sequence: TGCAGTGCTCCCATGGGCCGGGACAGGGCCTACAATGAGCAGTTCTTC.

This clonotype was seen many times. The V and J genes are TRBV2 and TRBJ1-1, with TRBD1 identical over 8 bases. The CDR3 has 12 amino acids. V shed 11 bases and J 4 bases; nucleotides not matched to a gene: 6. Germline V CDR1 and CDR2: SNHLY, FYNNEI. The CDR3 reads CAAQGVGTEAFF. CDR3 bases: TGTGCCGCACAGGGGGTGGGCACTGAAGCTTTCTTT.

This clonotype was observed a few times. CDR3 region: CASSLARGPNSNQPQHF. CDR3 sequence (DNA): TGTGCCAGCAGCTTAGCGAGGGGGCCGAATAGCAATCAGCCCCAGCATTTT. The chain employs TRBV7-2 and TRBJ1-5; TRBD1 aligns across 7 bases. The CDR3 consists of 17 residues. CDR1 is SGHTA and CDR2 is FQGNSA in the germline V gene. V was clipped by 0 bases and J by 0 bases; unmatched bases: 5.

This clonotype was observed many times. The V and J genes are TRBV7-2 and TRBJ2-3, with TRBD2 matching over 15 bases. The trim removed 4 bases at V and 1 base at J, leaving 6 bases unmatched. There are 18 residues in the CDR3. Per the germline V gene, CDR1 is SGHTA and CDR2 is FQGNSA. The CDR3 is CASSWTSGRGARTDTQYF. The CDR3 nucleotides are TGTGCCAGCAGCTGGACTAGCGGGAGGGGAGCCCGCACAGATACGCAGTATTTT.

This chain joins TRBV3-1 and TRBJ2-5; the D is unclear. CDR3 length equals 14 residues. Germline V CDR1 and CDR2: LGHDT, YNNKEL (reference sequence). Deletions cut 2 bases from V and 1 base from J, with 8 bases between. The CDR3 sequence is CASSQSETQETQYF. For the CDR3, the DNA is TGTGCCAGCAGCCAATCTGAGACCCAAGAGACCCAGTACTTC.

A few counts support this clonotype. This sequence joins TRBV30 and TRBJ1-1; D gene uncertain. V was pared by 2 bases and J by 1 base, with 8 bases between. From germline, CDR1 is GTSNPN and CDR2 SVGIG (reference sequence). The CDR3 contains 13 residues. The CDR3 nucleotides read TGTGCCTGGAGTAGATACTCGAACACTGAAGCTTTCTTT. As protein: CAWSRYSNTEAFF.

Only a few counts were recorded for this clonotype. The chain recombines TRBV6-2 or TRBV6-3 with TRBJ2-3; D gene uncertain. CDR3 size: 13 residues. CDR1 and CDR2 from the germline V gene are MNHEY and SVGEGT. V lost 2 bases to trimming and J lost 6 bases, with 9 bases between them. The CDR3 loop reads CASSYKRWDTQYF. CDR3 in DNA: TGTGCCAGCAGTTACAAGCGTTGGGATACGCAGTATTTT.

V usage is TRBV7-3 and J usage is TRBJ2-3; TRBD2 matches 8 bases. The junction had 10 bases not matched to a gene; V was cut back by 0 bases and J by 2 bases. Germline-derived CDR1 and CDR2 are SGHTA and FQGTGA. This CDR3 spans 18 amino acids. In DNA form, the CDR3 reads TGTGCCAGCAGCTTAACACCGGGGGGGCCCGGTAACACAGATACGCAGTATTTT. As protein: CASSLTPGGPGNTDTQYF.

This clonotype was seen repeatedly, ten times or more. CDR3 region: CASSESQPDRGRQHF. The CDR3 DNA sequence: TGTGCCAGCAGTGAATCCCAACCAGACAGGGGACGACAGCATTTT. The chain links TRBV2 to TRBJ1-5, with 8 nucleotides matching TRBD1. V lost 2 bases to trimming and J lost 13 bases; unmatched junction nucleotides: 13. Germline loops: CDR1 SNHLY, CDR2 FYNNEI. This CDR3 contains 15 residues.

The chain employs TRBV5-1 and TRBJ1-4; D remains ambiguous. The CDR3 totals 15 residues. CDR1 SGHRS and CDR2 YFSETQ come from the germline V gene. V lost 0 bases to trimming and J lost 4 bases, with 10 bases between them. The CDR3 DNA reads TGCGCCAGCAGCTTGGAGGACGGACTTAATGAAAAACTGTTTTTT. Its protein is CASSLEDGLNEKLFF. The variable domain in full, with the rest retrieved from reference TRBV5-1 and TRBJ1-4, is KAGVTQTPRYLIKTRGQQVTLSCSPISGHRSVSWYQQTPGQGLQFLFEYFSETQRNKGNFPGRFSGRQFSNSRSEMNVSTLELGDSALYLCASSLEDGLNEKLFFGSGTQLSVL.

The sample holds many counts of this clonotype. The V and J genes are TRBV14 and TRBJ2-3; the match to TRBD1 covers 7 bases. Germline assignment: CDR1 SGHDN and CDR2 FVKESK. J gave up 2 bases and V 2 bases, and 7 bases lay outside the gene matches. CDR3 length: 16 amino acids. The CDR3 DNA sequence: TGTGCCAGCAGCCAAAATCCGGGACAGCCCACAGATACGCAGTATTTT. Translated, it gives CASSQNPGQPTDTQYF.

This clonotype occurred a few times. This rearrangement joins TRBV5-4 to TRBJ1-1; 7 nucleotides line up with TRBD1. The CDR3 consists of 15 residues. V lost 2 bases, J lost 0 bases, and 4 bases stayed unmatched. CDR1 and CDR2 from the germline V gene are SGHNT and YYREEE (reference sequence). CDR3 in amino acids: CASSFPGQMNTEAFF. The CDR3 coding sequence is TGTGCCAGCAGCTTCCCGGGACAGATGAACACTGAAGCTTTCTTT.